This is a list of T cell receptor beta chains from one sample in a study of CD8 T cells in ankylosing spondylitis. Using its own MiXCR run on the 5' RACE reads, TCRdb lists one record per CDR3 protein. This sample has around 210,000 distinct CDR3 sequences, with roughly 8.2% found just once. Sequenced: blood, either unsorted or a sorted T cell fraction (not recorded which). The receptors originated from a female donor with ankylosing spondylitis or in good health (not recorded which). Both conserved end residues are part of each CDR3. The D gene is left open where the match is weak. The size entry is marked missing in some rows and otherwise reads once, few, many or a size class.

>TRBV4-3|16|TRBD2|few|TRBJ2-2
TGCGCCAGCAGCCAGATCCGGGGGGCGAACACCGGGGAGCTGTTTTTT
CASSQIRGANTGELFF
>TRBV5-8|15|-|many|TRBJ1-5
TGTGCCAGCAGCTTGCGGTGGGAAGGCAATCAGCCCCAGCATTTT
CASSLRWEGNQPQHF
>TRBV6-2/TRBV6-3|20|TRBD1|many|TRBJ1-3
TGTGCCAGCAGTTACTCGATAGCGAGGACAGGGATCGTACCTGGAAACACCATATATTTT
CASSYSIARTGIVPGNTIYF
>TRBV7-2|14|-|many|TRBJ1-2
TGTGCCAGCAGCTTCAGGCAGGGATCCTTTGGCTACACCTTC
CASSFRQGSFGYTF
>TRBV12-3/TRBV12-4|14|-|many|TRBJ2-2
TGTGCCAGCAGGGCAGGGGCGAACACCGGGGAGCTGTTTTTT
CASRAGANTGELFF
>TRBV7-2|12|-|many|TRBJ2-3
TGTGCCAGCAGCCCCGCCCATTATACGCAGTATTTT
CASSPAHYTQYF
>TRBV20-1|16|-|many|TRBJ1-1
TGCAGTGCTAGAGATTTGGCAGGGGCGGCTCGCACTGAAGCTTTCTTT
CSARDLAGAARTEAFF
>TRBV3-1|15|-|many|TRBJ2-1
TGTGCCAGCAGCCCCCAATGGGGGAGAAAGGATGAGCAGTTCTTC
CASSPQWGRKDEQFF
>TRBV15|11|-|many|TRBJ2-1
TGTGCCACCAGAAGAGATAGGGTGCCGTTCTTC
CATRRDRVPFF
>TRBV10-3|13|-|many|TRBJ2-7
TGTGCCATCGGCAGCGGCGTAGGAGGGGAGCAGTACTTC
CAIGSGVGGEQYF
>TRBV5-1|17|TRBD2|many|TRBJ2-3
TGCGCCAGCAGCTTCCTAGCGGGAGGGACCCTTCCAGATACGCAGTATTTT
CASSFLAGGTLPDTQYF
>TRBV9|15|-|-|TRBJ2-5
TGTGCCAGCAGCCCGGGCCCGACAGCCAAAGAGACCCAGTACTTC
CASSPGPTAKETQYF
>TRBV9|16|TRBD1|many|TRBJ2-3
TGTGCCAGCAGTTATACGGGGACAGGGGGAGCCGATACGCAGTATTTT
CASSYTGTGGADTQYF
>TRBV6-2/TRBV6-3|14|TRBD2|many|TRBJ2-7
TGTGCCAGCAGTAGGGCGGGAGGGCCCAACGAGCAGTACTTC
CASSRAGGPNEQYF